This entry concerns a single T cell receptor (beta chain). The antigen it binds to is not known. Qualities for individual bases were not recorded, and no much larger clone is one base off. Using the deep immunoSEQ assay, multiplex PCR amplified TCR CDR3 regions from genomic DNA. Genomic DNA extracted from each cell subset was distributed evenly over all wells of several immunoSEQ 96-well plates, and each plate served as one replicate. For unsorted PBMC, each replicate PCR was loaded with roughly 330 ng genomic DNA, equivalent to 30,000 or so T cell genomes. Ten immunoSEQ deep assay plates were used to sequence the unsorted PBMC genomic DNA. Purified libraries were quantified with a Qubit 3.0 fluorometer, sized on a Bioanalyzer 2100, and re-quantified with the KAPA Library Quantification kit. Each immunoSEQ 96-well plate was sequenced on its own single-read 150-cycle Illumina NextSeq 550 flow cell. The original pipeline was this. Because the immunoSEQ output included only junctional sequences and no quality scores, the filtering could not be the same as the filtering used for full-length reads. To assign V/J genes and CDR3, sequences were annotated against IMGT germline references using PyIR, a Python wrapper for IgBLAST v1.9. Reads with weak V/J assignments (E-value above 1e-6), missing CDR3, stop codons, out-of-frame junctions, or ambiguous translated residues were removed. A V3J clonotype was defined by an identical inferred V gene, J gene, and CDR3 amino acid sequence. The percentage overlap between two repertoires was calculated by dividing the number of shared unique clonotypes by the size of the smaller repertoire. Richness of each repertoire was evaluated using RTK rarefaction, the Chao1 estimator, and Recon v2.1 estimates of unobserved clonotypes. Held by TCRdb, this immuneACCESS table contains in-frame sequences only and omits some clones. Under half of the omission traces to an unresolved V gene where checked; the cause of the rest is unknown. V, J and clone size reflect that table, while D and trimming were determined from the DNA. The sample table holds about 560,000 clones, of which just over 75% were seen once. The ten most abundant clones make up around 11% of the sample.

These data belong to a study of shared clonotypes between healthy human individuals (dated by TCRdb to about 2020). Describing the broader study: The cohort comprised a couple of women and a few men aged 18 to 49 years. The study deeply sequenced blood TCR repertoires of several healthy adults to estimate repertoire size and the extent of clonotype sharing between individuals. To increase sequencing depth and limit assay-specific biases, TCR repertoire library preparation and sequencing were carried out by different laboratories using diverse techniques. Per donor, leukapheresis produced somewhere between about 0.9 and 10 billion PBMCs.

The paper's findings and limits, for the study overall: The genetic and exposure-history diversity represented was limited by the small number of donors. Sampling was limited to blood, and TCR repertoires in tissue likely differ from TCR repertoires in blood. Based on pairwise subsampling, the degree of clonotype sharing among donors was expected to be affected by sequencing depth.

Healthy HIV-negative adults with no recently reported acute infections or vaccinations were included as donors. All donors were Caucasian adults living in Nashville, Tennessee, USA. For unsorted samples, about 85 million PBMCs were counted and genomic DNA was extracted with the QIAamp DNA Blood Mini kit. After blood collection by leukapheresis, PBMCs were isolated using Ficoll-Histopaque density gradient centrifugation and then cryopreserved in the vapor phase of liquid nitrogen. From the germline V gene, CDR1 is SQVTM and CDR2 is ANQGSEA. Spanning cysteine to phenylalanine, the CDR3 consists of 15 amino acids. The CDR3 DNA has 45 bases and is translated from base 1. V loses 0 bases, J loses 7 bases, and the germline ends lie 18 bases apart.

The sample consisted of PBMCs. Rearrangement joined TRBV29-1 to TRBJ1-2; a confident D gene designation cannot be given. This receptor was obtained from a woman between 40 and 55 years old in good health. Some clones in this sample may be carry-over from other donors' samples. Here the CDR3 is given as CSVEEAAGTSSGYTF. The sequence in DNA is TGCAGCGTTGAAGAGGCGGCCGGAACCTCCTCTGGCTACACCTTC. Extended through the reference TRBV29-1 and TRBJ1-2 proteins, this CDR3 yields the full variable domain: SAVISQKPSRDICQRGTSLTIQCQVDSQVTMMFWYRQQPGQSLTLIATANQGSEATYESGFVIDKFPISRPNLTFSTLTVSNMSPEDSSIYLCSVEEAAGTSSGYTFGSGTRLTVV.